The present T cell receptor beta chain was sequenced within a study of blood T cell repertoires in COVID-19. As for the study in general: Samples of COVID-19 (acute and convalescent) were obtained from the United States, Italy and Spain. From T cells, B-cell-depleted T cells, or PBMCs came the material, which was cDNA or gDNA.

The germline V and J ends were trimmed by 6 bases and 7 bases, with 13 bases remaining between them. The CDR3 spans 13 residues. CDR1 is MDHEN and CDR2 is SYDVKM in the germline V gene. Study processing details: Amplification with reference gene primers provided the estimates of nucleated cell counts. TCRdb's table, derived via immunoSEQ multiplex PCR, lists solely in-frame clones and lacks some. That table gives V, J and clone size, and the DNA gave D and trimming. The sample has about 160,000 clones, about 88% seen once. The chain recombines TRBV28 with TRBJ1-5; D is possibly TRBD1 (6 bases). The sample comprised peripheral blood. The receptor was isolated from a man between 60 and 75 years old with active or convalescent COVID-19. The CDR3 DNA sequence: TGTGCCAGCAGCCCAGGGGCCCGGCAGCCCCAGCATTTT. As protein: CASSPGARQPQHF. Using reference TRBV28 and TRBJ1-5 for the parts outside the CDR3, the full variable domain is DVKVTQSSRYLVKRTGEKVFLECVQDMDHENMFWYRQDPGLGLRLIYFSYDVKMKEKGDIPEGYSVSREKKERFSLILESASTNQTSMYLCASSPGARQPQHFGDGTRLSIL.